The T cell receptor (beta chain) under discussion was sequenced for a study of blood T cell repertoires in COVID-19 (dated by TCRdb to the early 2020s). With regard to the full study: The collaborator samples originated in the United States, Italy and Spain and spanned the acute and convalescent phases of COVID-19. The repertoires were released in a freely available public database intended as a resource for research on the immune response to SARS-CoV-2. The material from the prospective study consisted of cDNA or gDNA derived from T cells, B-cell-depleted T cells, or PBMCs. A de-identified subject ID, COVID-19 status, age in years and sex were almost always included in the sample metadata. Where HLA class I and class II types were available, the types were taken from metadata supplied by the sample provider, not from assay-based typing. Deeply sampled blood TCRbeta repertoires from subjects exposed to, actively infected with, or recovered from COVID-19 were included in the dataset. Samples were obtained from the ongoing ImmuneRACE study (first 160 participants) and from 1,200 or so subjects provided by 6 global collaborators. Overall study outcomes, separate from this receptor: Clinical and demographic metadata were provided uncurated, with the amount varying by source and participant.

Collaborating institutions collected whole blood in K2EDTA tubes following their own protocols. For TCRbeta analysis, collaborator samples were shipped as frozen whole blood, as isolated PBMCs, or as DNA extracted from either sample type. A note on this clone: Its target antigen remains unknown. Qualities for individual bases were not recorded, and no much larger clone is one base off.

TCRbeta CDR3 regions were amplified from genomic DNA by means of the immunoSEQ Assay, a bias-controlled multiplex PCR. The published analysis was carried out like this. The number of nucleated cells in each sample was estimated from the amplification of reference gene primers within the assay. To quantify the absolute abundance of each unique TCRbeta CDR3 rearrangement, sequence reads were collapsed and filtered. For each sample, productive Simpson clonality was calculated as the square root of Simpson's diversity index over productive rearrangements. TCRdb retrieved this table from immuneACCESS and kept in-frame rearrangements only. Not all clones are present; in checked studies, unresolved V genes account for under half, and no reason is known for the remainder. That table furnishes V, J and clone size, whereas the DNA furnished D and trimming. This sample gives about 58,000 clones in total; around 81% of them show up just once. In total, the top ten clones hold around 5.1% of the sample.

The sample taken for sequencing was peripheral blood. This receptor was taken from a human donor in a cohort sampled during active COVID-19.

The CDR3 has the sequence CASSRQLNTEAFF. Read as DNA, the sequence is TGTGCCAGCAGCCGACAGTTGAACACTGAAGCTTTCTTT. The chain couples TRBV28 to TRBJ1-1; matching of 5 bases hints at TRBD1 as the D gene. The germline V gene encodes CDR1 MDHEN and CDR2 SYDVKM. The CDR3, cysteine through phenylalanine, is 13 amino acids long. Only the CDR3 DNA is retained, 39 bases long and in frame from the first base. Trimming takes 6 bases from V and 0 bases from J, and the germline ends sit 8 bases apart. Where the CDR3 stops, the reference TRBV28 and TRBJ1-1 genes take over; the full variable domain is DVKVTQSSRYLVKRTGEKVFLECVQDMDHENMFWYRQDPGLGLRLIYFSYDVKMKEKGDIPEGYSVSREKKERFSLILESASTNQTSMYLCASSRQLNTEAFFGQGTRLTVV.